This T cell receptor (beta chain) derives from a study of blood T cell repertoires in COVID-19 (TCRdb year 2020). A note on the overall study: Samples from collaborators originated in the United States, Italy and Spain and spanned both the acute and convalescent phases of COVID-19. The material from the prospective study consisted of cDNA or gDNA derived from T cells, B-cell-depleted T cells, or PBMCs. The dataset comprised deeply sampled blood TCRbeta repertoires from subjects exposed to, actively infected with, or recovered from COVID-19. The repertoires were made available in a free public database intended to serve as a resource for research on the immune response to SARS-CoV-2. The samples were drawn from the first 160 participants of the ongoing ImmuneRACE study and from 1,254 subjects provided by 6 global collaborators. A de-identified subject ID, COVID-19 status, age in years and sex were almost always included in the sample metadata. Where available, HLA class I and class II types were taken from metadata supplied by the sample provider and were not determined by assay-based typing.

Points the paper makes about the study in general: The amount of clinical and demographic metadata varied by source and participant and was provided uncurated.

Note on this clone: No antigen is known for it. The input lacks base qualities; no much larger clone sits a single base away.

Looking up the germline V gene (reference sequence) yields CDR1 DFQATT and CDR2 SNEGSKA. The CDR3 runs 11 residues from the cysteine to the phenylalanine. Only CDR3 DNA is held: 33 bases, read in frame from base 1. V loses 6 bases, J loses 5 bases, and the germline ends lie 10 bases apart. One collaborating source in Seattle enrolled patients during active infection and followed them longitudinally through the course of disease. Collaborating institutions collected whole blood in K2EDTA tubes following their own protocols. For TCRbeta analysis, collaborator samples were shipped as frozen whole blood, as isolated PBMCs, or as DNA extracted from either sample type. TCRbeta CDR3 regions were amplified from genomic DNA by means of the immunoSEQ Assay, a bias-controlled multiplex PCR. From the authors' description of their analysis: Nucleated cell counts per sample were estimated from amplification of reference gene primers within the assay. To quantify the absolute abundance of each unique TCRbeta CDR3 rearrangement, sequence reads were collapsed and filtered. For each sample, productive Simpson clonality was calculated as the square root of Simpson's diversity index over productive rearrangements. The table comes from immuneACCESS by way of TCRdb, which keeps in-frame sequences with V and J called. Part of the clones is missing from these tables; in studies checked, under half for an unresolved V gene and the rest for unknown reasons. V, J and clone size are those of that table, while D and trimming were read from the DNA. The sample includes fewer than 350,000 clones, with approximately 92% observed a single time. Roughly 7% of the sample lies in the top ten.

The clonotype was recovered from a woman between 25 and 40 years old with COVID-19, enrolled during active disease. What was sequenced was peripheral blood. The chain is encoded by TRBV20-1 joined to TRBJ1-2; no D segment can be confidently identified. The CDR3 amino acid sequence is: CSAPTAYGYTF. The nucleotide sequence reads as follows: TGCAGTGCCCCGACTGCATATGGCTACACCTTC.